The 9 T cell receptor beta chains listed next were all sequenced from one sample in a study of T cells after yellow fever vaccination. From the 5' RACE reads, TCRdb called clonotypes with MiXCR, one entry per CDR3 protein. The sample has about 130,000 distinct CDR3 sequences; about 8.2% are singletons. The source material was CD8+ T cells sorted from PBMCs, sampled on the day of the yellow fever booster vaccination. These receptors originate from a man between 18 and 29 years old who received the YFV17D yellow fever vaccine.

On this clonotype itself: Germline is not matched at one junction end, which may reflect a read error. The chain combines TRBV6-2 or TRBV6-3 with TRBJ2-2; maybe TRBD1 (5 bases). In germline, CDR1 is MNHEY, CDR2 SVGEGT. The CDR3 consists of 15 residues. CDR3 in amino acids: CASSYWAGNAGELFF. Here the CDR3 DNA reads TGTGCCAGCAGTTACTGGGCAGGGAACGCCGGGGAGCTGTTTTTT.

The chain employs TRBV6-5 and TRBJ2-5; D is possibly TRBD1 (5 bases). The germline CDR1 and CDR2 sequences are MNHEY and SVGAGI. Trimming removed 0 bases from V and 3 bases from J, with 11 bases in between. This CDR3 spans 15 amino acids. CDR3 protein: CASSYSAGQKETQYF. The CDR3 nucleotides read TGTGCCAGCAGTTACTCGGCAGGGCAGAAAGAGACCCAGTACTTC.

V gene TRBV12-3 or TRBV12-4 combines with J gene TRBJ2-1; D call uncertain. V was trimmed by 7 bases and J by 8 bases, leaving 15 bases between them. The CDR3 covers 13 residues. For the CDR3, the DNA is TGTGCCAGCAACATAGCTGGGGTTGATGAGCAGTTCTTC. It encodes CASNIAGVDEQFF.

In its sample, this clonotype was seen a few times. The chain couples TRBV25-1 to TRBJ2-3; maybe TRBD2 (7 bases). With 8 bases removed from V and 4 bases from J, the gap between germline ends came to 16 bases. Germline CDR1 and CDR2: MGHDK and SYGVNS. CDR3 length: 14 amino acids. In DNA form, the CDR3 reads TGTGCCAGCGCGGGACACCGGGGGGCAGATACGCAGTATTTT. This sequence encodes CASAGHRGADTQYF.

This clonotype was detected a few times. The chain is built from TRBV21-1 and TRBJ2-7; the D call in the table, TRBD1, was not verified against the DNA. TRBV21-1 is a recognized pseudogene. This CDR3 spans 15 amino acids. CDR3 in DNA: TGTGCCAGCAGTCCGGACAGTAGCCTATTTTACGAGCAGTACGTC. This encodes CASSPDSSLFYEQYV.

The chain is built from TRBV12-3 or TRBV12-4 and TRBJ2-7; 9 positions agree with TRBD2. V dropped 7 bases and J dropped 4; count of bases not matched to a gene: 8. The CDR3 extends over 14 amino acids. The CDR3 region is CASKRSGGQYEQYF. The CDR3 coding sequence is TGTGCCAGCAAACGGAGCGGGGGGCAATACGAGCAGTACTTC.

This clonotype showed up just a few times. This rearrangement joins TRBV24-1 to TRBJ1-5; D unresolved. V lost 4 bases to trimming and J lost 6 bases, with 15 bases between them. Germline V gene data show CDR1 as KGHDR and CDR2 as SFDVKD. This CDR3 contains 15 residues. CDR3 DNA sequence: TGTGCCACCAGTGAATCGGACGGCTGGGGTCAGCCCCAGCATTTT. Its protein is CATSESDGWGQPQHF.

V and J are TRBV6-6 and TRBJ1-1; no definite D call. The CDR3 has 12 amino acids. V shed 2 bases and J shed 5 bases, with 6 bases lying between them. CDR1 is MNHNY and CDR2 is SVGAGI in the germline V gene (reference sequence). The CDR3: CASSYGVTEAFF. CDR3 in DNA: TGTGCCAGCAGTTACGGGGTTACTGAAGCTTTCTTT.

Only a few counts were recorded for this clonotype. The chain links TRBV6-1 to TRBJ1-1; a possible D gene is TRBD1 (6 bases). CDR1 and CDR2 from the germline V gene are MNHNS and SASEGT. The CDR3 length is 13 residues. V was pared by 10 bases and J by 2 bases, with 14 bases between. CDR3 protein: CATHRAYNTEAFF. For the CDR3, the DNA is TGTGCCACCCACAGGGCATATAACACTGAAGCTTTCTTT.